The sequence of this T cell receptor beta chain was determined in a study of response to subunit inactivated influenza vaccine (dated 2018 in TCRdb). Background on the whole study: The study used deep quantitative T cell receptor repertoire profiling to track responses to a trivalent subunit inactivated influenza vaccine.

CDR1 and CDR2, per the germline V gene (reference sequence), are LNHDA and SQIVND. The junction shows trimming of 3 bases on V and 4 bases on J, plus 11 bases between the germline ends. Measured from the cysteine to the phenylalanine, the CDR3 is 14 residues long. Of the read, only the CDR3 DNA is kept; its 42 bases are in frame from base 1. The library was made by RT-PCR. Data came from an Illumina HiSeq 2500. The public sequencing data were trimmed at Q25 with fastp and processed into clonotypes with MiXCR by TCRdb, which kept only in-frame beta chains. One record per CDR3 amino acid sequence lists the most common genes and DNA. The sample contains 300,000 to 350,000 distinct CDR3 sequences, 21% of them found a single time. In total, the top ten clones hold around 9.6% of the sample. Study-wide conclusions, independent of this receptor: It was suggested by the authors that each seasonal influenza vaccination may recruit only a limited number of new T cells.

Remarks on this clonotype: Its antigen target is currently unknown. One base away there is no much larger clone; base qualities are not given.

This receptor was obtained from a man between 50 and 75 years old who received an inactivated influenza vaccine. Donor details come from another sample of the same person, matched by shared clones. The sequence joins TRBV19 to TRBJ2-3; the D gene cannot be named for sure. The sequencing used PBMCs from blood, collected less than 22 months after vaccination. The nucleotides read TGTGCCAGTAGTATTTCAGGCTTTTCAGATACGCAGTATTTT. It is translated as CASSISGFSDTQYF. Beyond the CDR3, the reference TRBV19 and TRBJ2-3 genes provide the residues; the full variable domain reads: DGGITQSPKYLFRKEGQNVTLSCEQNLNHDAMYWYRQDPGQGLRLIYYSQIVNDFQKGDIAEGYSVSREKKESFPLTVTSAQKNPTAFYLCASSISGFSDTQYFGPGTRLTVL.